Presented here are 23 T cell receptor beta chains from one specimen sequenced in a study of blood T cell repertoires in COVID-19. Only in-frame clones appear in the TCRdb table, and some are missing; sequencing was by immunoSEQ multiplex PCR. This sample carries fewer than 200,000 clones, over 70% of them seen once, and the ten largest clones take 9.1%. Sequenced input: peripheral blood. The receptors were gathered from an elderly woman with active or convalescent COVID-19.

The chain links TRBV4-3 to TRBJ1-2; D is uncertain. Per the germline V gene, CDR1 is LGHNA and CDR2 is YSLEER. The germline V and J ends were trimmed by 0 bases and 1 base, with 18 bases remaining between them. This CDR3 comprises 18 residues. The CDR3 bases are TGCGCCAGCAGCCAAGATAATTTTGGGAGGAACCTTAACTATGGCTACACCTTC. Translating it yields CASSQDNFGRNLNYGYTF.

J is TRBJ2-7 and V is TRBV14, with unresolved D. From germline, CDR1 is SGHDN and CDR2 FVKESK. V was clipped by 1 base and J by 9 bases, with 10 bases between them. The CDR3 is 12 amino acids. The DNA for the CDR3 is TGTGCCAGCAGCCAAGTGAGCCCCTGGCAGTACTTC. Translated: CASSQVSPWQYF.

The V call is TRBV19, the J call TRBJ1-6, with D hard to call. Trimming removed 8 bases from V and 5 bases from J, with 13 bases in between. The CDR3 sequence is 14 residues long. Per the germline V gene, CDR1 is LNHDA and CDR2 is SQIVND (reference sequence). CDR3 coding DNA: TGTGCCAGTGGGTGGGTTGAGGATAATTCACCCCTCCACTTT. Protein: CASGWVEDNSPLHF.

The V call is TRBV18, the J call TRBJ2-1, with 8 nucleotides matching TRBD2. The CDR3 is 12 amino acids. CDR1 and CDR2 from the germline V gene are KGHSH and LQKENI. V was clipped by 6 bases and J by 8 bases; unmatched bases: 3. The CDR3 loop is CASSRTSYEQFF. Here the CDR3 DNA reads TGTGCCAGCTCCCGGACTAGCTATGAGCAGTTCTTC.

This clone showed up just a few times. This chain joins TRBV25-1 and TRBJ1-6; D is uncertain. V was trimmed by 3 bases and J by 7 bases, leaving 7 bases between them. CDR3 length equals 13 residues. Germline values: CDR1 MGHDK, CDR2 SYGVNS. The CDR3 protein is CASSEAGNSPLHF. In DNA, the CDR3 is TGTGCCAGCAGTGAGGCAGGAAATTCACCCCTCCACTTT.

In this sample, this clone turned up once. This sequence joins TRBV27 and TRBJ1-5; D not certain. Germline V lookup: CDR1 MNHEY, CDR2 SMNVEV (reference sequence). This CDR3 is built from 15 residues. Trimming stripped 0 bases from V and 2 bases from J, with 8 bases between. This CDR3 is CASSLSLYGNQPQHF. CDR3 coding DNA: TGTGCCAGCAGTTTATCCTTGTATGGCAATCAGCCCCAGCATTTT.

This clone showed up just a few times. The chain joins TRBV12-3 or TRBV12-4 to TRBJ2-3; 8 nucleotides agree with TRBD2. V gave up 4 bases and J gave up 11 bases; unmatched junction bases: 5. CDR3 size: 12 residues. The CDR3 loop is CASSSGGWLQYF. The CDR3 DNA reads as TGTGCCAGCAGTTCGGGGGGGTGGTTGCAGTATTTT.

The V call is TRBV12-5, the J call TRBJ1-2, with D possibly matching TRBD1 (6 bases). The germline gives CDR1 LGHNT, CDR2 FRNRAP. The V gene lost 6 bases and the J gene lost 6 bases, with 11 bases spanning the gap. CDR3 size: 12 residues. The CDR3, as DNA: TGTGCTAGTGGCAAGGGGGTAGATGGCTACACCTTC. It specifies CASGKGVDGYTF.

This clone was detected once. The rearrangement links TRBV25-1 to TRBJ1-2; TRBD1 might be the D (6 bases). Germline loops: CDR1 MGHDK, CDR2 SYGVNS. The CDR3 totals 11 residues. Trimming removed 8 bases from V and 4 bases from J, with 8 bases in between. CDR3 sequence reads: CASRGGYGYTF. The CDR3 nucleotides read TGTGCCAGCCGAGGGGGCTATGGCTACACCTTC.

The chain links TRBV9 to TRBJ1-4; a possible D gene is TRBD1 (5 bases). Per germline, CDR1 SGDLS and CDR2 YYNGEE. The CDR3 covers 14 residues. V was pared by 6 bases and J by 8 bases, with 17 bases between. The CDR3 DNA reads as TGTGCCAGCACCCTGGGGGGGTCGGACGAAAAACTGTTTTTT. This gives the protein CASTLGGSDEKLFF.

The rearrangement joins TRBV25-1 to TRBJ2-7, with a possible D match to TRBD2 (5 bases). The CDR3 is 16 residues long. V was pared by 1 base and J by 1 base, with 14 bases between. Germline CDR1 and CDR2: MGHDK and SYGVNS. The CDR3 DNA reads TGTGCCAGCAGTGAATGGGGAGCAGGTCAATCCTACGAGCAGTACTTC. Protein: CASSEWGAGQSYEQYF.

The chain's CDR3 is CASSHPAGLYGYTF. The CDR3 DNA is TGTGCCAGCAGCCACCCGGCAGGGCTCTATGGCTACACCTTC. This rearrangement joins TRBV11-2 to TRBJ1-2; possible D gene TRBD1, 5 bases. Trimming cost V 5 bases and J 4 bases, with 14 bases left between them. CDR3 size: 14 residues. Germline values: CDR1 SGHAT, CDR2 FQNNGV.

This chain joins TRBV18 and TRBJ2-7; no definite D call. The CDR3 is made up of 14 amino acids. Trimming pared 4 bases from V and 2 bases from J, leaving 12 bases between. Germline CDR1 reads KGHSH; CDR2 reads LQKENI. This CDR3 is CASSLLARTYEQYF. CDR3 DNA sequence: TGTGCCAGCTCACTTCTGGCCAGAACCTACGAGCAGTACTTC.

The rearrangement joins TRBV27 to TRBJ2-7; 8 bases map to TRBD1. The CDR3 is made up of 12 amino acids. Trimming took 4 bases from V and 9 from J; bases not matched to a gene: 5. The germline V gene has CDR1 MNHEY and CDR2 SMNVEV (reference sequence). CDR3 loop: CASSSAGTGQYF. CDR3 bases: TGTGCCAGCAGTTCCGCCGGGACAGGGCAGTACTTC.

DNA of the CDR3: TGCGCCAGCAGCTTGGCTTGGACAGGGGATGCTTTCTTT. Translation: CASSLAWTGDAFF. The chain carries TRBV5-1 and TRBJ1-1; 9 bases align to TRBD1. Germline CDR1 SGHRS, CDR2 YFSETQ. The J segment lost 11 bases and the V segment lost 0 bases, leaving 5 bases of the junction unmatched. CDR3 size: 13 residues.

The V gene is TRBV19, the J gene TRBJ2-3, with D hard to call. Trimming removed 3 bases at V and 4 bases at J, with 2 bases between. The CDR3 runs 11 residues. From germline, CDR1 is LNHDA and CDR2 SQIVND (reference sequence). The chain's CDR3 is CASSISDTQYF. The CDR3, as DNA: TGTGCCAGTAGTATCTCAGATACGCAGTATTTT. The whole variable domain, remainder taken from reference TRBV19 and TRBJ2-3, is DGGITQSPKYLFRKEGQNVTLSCEQNLNHDAMYWYRQDPGQGLRLIYYSQIVNDFQKGDIAEGYSVSREKKESFPLTVTSAQKNPTAFYLCASSISDTQYFGPGTRLTVL.

This clone has only a few counts. The CDR3 DNA reads as TGTGCTAGTGGTTTGGACAGGGGCCATTACGAGCAGTACTTC. Translated: CASGLDRGHYEQYF. This chain links TRBV12-5 with TRBJ2-7; 7 bases are a match to TRBD1. CDR1 is LGHNT and CDR2 is FRNRAP in the germline V gene. Trimming removed 1 base from V and 4 bases from J; junction bases left unmatched: 4. CDR3 length: 14 amino acids.

This clone showed up just once. The chain joins TRBV6-1 to TRBJ2-7, with D possibly matching TRBD1 (6 bases). The V and J ends lost 6 bases and 5 bases respectively, with 17 bases between them. The CDR3 runs 14 residues. Per the germline V gene, CDR1 is MNHNS and CDR2 is SASEGT. CDR3 DNA: TGTGCCAGCAGCCCCCGGCCCCAGGGGAACGAGCAGTACTTC. Its translation is CASSPRPQGNEQYF.

The chain recombines TRBV10-1 with TRBJ2-5; TRBD2 agrees at 10 bases. Germline CDR1 is WNHNN and CDR2 is SYGVQD (reference sequence). The CDR3 runs to 15 residues. V was pared by 7 bases and J by 4 bases, with 9 bases of the junction left unmatched. The CDR3 bases are TGCGCCAGCATTCTTCCCTGGACTAGCGGAGAGACCCAGTACTTC. Translation gives CASILPWTSGETQYF.

This chain connects TRBV4-1 to TRBJ2-6; perhaps TRBD1 as D (6 bases). CDR1 is MGHRA and CDR2 is YSYEKL in the germline V gene. The CDR3 runs to 16 residues. Trimming removed 0 bases at V and 3 bases at J, with 9 bases between. CDR3 nucleotide sequence: TGCGCCAGCAGCCAAGACAGGGGCGGTGGGGCCAACGTCCTGACTTTC. Its protein is CASSQDRGGGANVLTF.

V gene TRBV6-5 combines with J gene TRBJ1-6; TRBD1 agrees at 8 bases. Trimming at V came to 4 bases and at J to 10 bases, leaving 6 bases not matched to a gene. Germline lookup yields CDR1 MNHEY and CDR2 SVGAGI. The length of the CDR3 is 14 residues. CDR3 DNA sequence: TGTGCCAGCAGTTCGGACAGGGTACGGTCACCCCTCCACTTT. Its protein product is CASSSDRVRSPLHF.

The genes are TRBV27 and TRBJ2-7; the D gene is possibly TRBD1 (6 bases). Germline V CDR1 and CDR2: MNHEY, SMNVEV (reference sequence). Deletions cut 7 bases from V and 4 bases from J, with 23 bases between. The CDR3 runs to 16 residues. CDR3 region: CASTRLTGPGAYEQYF. CDR3 nucleotide sequence: TGTGCCAGCACCAGACTTACGGGACCAGGGGCTTACGAGCAGTACTTC.

In its sample, this clone was seen once. The rearrangement joins TRBV6-6 to TRBJ1-3, with D uncertain. The CDR3 covers 14 residues. V was cut by 11 bases and J by 0 bases, with 14 bases left in between. The germline V gene has CDR1 MNHNY and CDR2 SVGAGI (reference sequence). The CDR3: CASGFVGSGNTIYF. CDR3 DNA sequence: TGTGCCTCGGGGTTTGTCGGCTCTGGAAACACCATATATTTT.